This T cell receptor beta chain emerged from a study of Tregs in tolerant kidney transplant recipients. This table comes from immunoSEQ multiplex PCR, and its TCRdb copy is limited to in-frame clones, with some not included. The table includes 100,000 to 120,000 clones, nearly 90% detected once. CD4+CD25+CD127- Tregs, CD4+CD25- non-Tregs, CD4 and CD8 cells were sorted. V lost 2 bases and J lost 7, with 12 bases in between. The CDR3 sequence is 14 residues long. From germline, CDR1 is SNHLY and CDR2 FYNNEI. This receptor was identified in a human donor who received a combined kidney and bone marrow transplant. This chain joins TRBV2 and TRBJ1-5; a possible D gene is TRBD1 (5 bases). This specimen consisted of CD4+ T cells from blood, obtained before the transplant. The CDR3 here is CASSEWQGRQPQHF. DNA for the CDR3: TGTGCCAGCAGTGAATGGCAGGGAAGACAGCCCCAGCATTTT.